This T cell receptor (beta chain) was sequenced during a study of T-cell memory formation after mild COVID-19. Whole-study context: The study found TCR clusters largely donor specific.

Amplification by 5'RACE using constant-segment primers produced TCR alpha and TCR beta cDNA libraries that carried sample barcodes and UMIs. TCRdb used MiXCR to reprocess the 5' RACE reads, holding one entry per CDR3 protein. The table shows 380,000 or so distinct CDR3 sequences, with 14% occurring only once. To note about this clonotype: No antigen is known for it.

With 2 bases removed from V and 0 bases from J, the gap between germline ends came to 10 bases. Germline assignment: CDR1 SGHVS and CDR2 FQNEAQ. This CDR3 has 15 amino acids. Whole-study results and caveats: Several responding clones turned up in pre-infection memory, indicating that cross-reactive memory may have taken part.

The genes are TRBV7-8 and TRBJ2-5; tentatively, D is TRBD1 (5 bases). Source material: PBMCs or a T cell subset sorted from them (not recorded which). The TCR was taken from a man between 18 and 35 years old who had mild COVID-19 (a few samples of this study predate the infection). Cell type and time point are not known. Written as DNA, the CDR3 is TGTGCCAGCAGCTTATCGGACATGAACCAAGAGACCCAGTACTTC. Its protein is CASSLSDMNQETQYF.